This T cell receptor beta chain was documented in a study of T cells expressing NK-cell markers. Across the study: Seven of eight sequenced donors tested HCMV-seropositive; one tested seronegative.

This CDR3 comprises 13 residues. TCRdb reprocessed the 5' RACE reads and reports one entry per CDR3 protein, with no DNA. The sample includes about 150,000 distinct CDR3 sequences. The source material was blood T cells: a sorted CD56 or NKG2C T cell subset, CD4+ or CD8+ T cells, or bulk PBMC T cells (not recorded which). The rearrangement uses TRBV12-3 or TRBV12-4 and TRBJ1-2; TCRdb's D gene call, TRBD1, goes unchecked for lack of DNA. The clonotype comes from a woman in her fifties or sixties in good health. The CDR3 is CASRLGTVDGYTF.